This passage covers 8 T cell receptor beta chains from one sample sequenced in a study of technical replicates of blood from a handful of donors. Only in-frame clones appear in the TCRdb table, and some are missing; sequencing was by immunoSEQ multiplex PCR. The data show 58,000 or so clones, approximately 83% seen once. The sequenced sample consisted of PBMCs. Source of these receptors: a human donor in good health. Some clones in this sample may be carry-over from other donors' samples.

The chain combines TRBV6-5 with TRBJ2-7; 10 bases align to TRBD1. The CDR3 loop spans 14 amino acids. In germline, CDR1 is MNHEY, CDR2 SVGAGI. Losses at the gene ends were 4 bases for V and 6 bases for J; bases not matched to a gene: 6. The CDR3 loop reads CASSSGTGVVEQYF. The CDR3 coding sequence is TGTGCCAGCAGTTCAGGGACAGGGGTGGTCGAGCAGTACTTC.

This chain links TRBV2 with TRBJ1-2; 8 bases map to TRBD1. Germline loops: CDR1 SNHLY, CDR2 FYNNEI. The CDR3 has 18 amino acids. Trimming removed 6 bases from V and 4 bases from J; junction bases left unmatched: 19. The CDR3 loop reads CASRRTRGQEGGLYGYTF. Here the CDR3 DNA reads TGTGCCAGCAGACGAACTAGGGGACAGGAAGGGGGTCTCTATGGCTACACCTTC.

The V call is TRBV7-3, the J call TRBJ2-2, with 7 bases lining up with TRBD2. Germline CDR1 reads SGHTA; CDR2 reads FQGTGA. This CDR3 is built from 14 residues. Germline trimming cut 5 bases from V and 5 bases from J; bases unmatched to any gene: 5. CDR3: CASSNGLGTGELFF. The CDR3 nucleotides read TGTGCCAGCAGCAATGGACTAGGAACCGGGGAGCTGTTTTTT.

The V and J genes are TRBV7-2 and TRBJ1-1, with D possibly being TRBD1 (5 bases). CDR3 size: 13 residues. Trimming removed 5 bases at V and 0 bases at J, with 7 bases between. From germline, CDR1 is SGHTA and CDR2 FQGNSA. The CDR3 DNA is TGTGCCAGCAGCGAGACAGTGAACACTGAAGCTTTCTTT. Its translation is CASSETVNTEAFF.

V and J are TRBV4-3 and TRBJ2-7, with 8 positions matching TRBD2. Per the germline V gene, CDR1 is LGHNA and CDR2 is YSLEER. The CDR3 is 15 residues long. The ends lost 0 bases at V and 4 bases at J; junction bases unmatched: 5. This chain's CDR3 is CASSQERTSGYEQYF. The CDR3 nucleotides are TGCGCCAGCAGCCAAGAAAGAACTAGCGGTTACGAGCAGTACTTC.

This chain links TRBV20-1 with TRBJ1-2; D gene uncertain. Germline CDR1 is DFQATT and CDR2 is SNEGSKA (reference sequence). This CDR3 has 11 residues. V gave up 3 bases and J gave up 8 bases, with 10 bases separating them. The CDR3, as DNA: TGCAGTGCTAGTGGTGGAGGAGGCTACACCTTC. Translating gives CSASGGGGYTF.

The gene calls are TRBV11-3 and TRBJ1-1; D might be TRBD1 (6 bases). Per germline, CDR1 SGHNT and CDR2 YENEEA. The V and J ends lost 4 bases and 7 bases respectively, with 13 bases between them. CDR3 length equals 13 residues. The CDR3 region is CASSSAGGGEAFF. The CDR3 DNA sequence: TGTGCCAGCAGCTCCGCGGGGGGCGGTGAAGCTTTCTTT.

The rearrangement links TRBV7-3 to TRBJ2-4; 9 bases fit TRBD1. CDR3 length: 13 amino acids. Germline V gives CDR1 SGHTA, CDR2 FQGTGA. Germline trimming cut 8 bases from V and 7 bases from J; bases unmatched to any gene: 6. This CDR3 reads CASGTGNGNIQYF. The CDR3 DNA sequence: TGTGCCAGCGGGACAGGGAACGGGAACATTCAGTACTTC.